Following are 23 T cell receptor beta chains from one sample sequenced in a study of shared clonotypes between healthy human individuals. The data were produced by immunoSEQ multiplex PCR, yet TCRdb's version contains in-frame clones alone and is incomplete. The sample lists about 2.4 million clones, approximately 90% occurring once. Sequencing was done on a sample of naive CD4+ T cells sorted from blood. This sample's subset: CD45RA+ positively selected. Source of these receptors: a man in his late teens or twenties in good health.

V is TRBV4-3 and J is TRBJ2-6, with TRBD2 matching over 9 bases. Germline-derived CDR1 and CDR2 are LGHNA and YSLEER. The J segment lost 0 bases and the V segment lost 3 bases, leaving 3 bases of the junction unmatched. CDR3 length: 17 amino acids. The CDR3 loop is CASSHGLATSGANVLTF. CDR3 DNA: TGCGCCAGCAGCCACGGACTAGCGACCTCTGGGGCCAACGTCCTGACTTTC.

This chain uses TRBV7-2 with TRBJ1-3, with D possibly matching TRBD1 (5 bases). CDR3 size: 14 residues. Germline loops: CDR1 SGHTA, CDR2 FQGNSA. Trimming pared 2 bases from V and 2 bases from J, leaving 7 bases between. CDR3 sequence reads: CASSLSGPGNTIYF. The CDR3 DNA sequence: TGTGCCAGCAGCTTATCAGGGCCTGGAAACACCATATATTTT.

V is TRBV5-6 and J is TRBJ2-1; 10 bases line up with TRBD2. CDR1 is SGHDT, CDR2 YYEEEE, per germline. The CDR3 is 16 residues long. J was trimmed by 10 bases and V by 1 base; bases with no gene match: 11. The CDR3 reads CASSLRASGGPREQFF. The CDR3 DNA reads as TGTGCCAGCAGCTTGCGGGCTAGCGGGGGACCTAGAGAGCAGTTCTTC.

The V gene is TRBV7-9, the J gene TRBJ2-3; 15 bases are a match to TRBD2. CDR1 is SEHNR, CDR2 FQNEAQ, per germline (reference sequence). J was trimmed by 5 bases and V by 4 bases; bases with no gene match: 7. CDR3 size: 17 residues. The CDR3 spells CASSSYRTSGRVDTQYF. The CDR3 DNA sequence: TGTGCCAGCAGCTCCTATCGGACTAGCGGGAGGGTAGATACGCAGTATTTT.

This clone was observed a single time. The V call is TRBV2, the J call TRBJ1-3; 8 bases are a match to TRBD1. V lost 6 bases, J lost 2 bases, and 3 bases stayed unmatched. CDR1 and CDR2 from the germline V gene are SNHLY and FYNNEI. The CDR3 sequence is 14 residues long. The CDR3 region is CASRADRAGNTIYF. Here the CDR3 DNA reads TGTGCCAGCAGAGCGGACAGGGCTGGAAACACCATATATTTT.

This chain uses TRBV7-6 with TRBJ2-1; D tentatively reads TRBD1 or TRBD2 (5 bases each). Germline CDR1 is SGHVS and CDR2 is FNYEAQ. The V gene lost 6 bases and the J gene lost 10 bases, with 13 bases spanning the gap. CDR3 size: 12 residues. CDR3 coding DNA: TGTGCCAGCAGGCACGTCGAGGGGGAGCAGTTCTTC. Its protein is CASRHVEGEQFF.

CDR3 in amino acids: CASSFWNEKLFF. In DNA, the CDR3 is TGTGCCAGCAGCTTTTGGAATGAAAAACTGTTTTTT. The chain carries TRBV6-5 and TRBJ1-4; D is ambiguous. Trimming took 6 bases from V and 5 from J, leaving 7 bases between them. The germline gives CDR1 MNHEY, CDR2 SVGAGI. CDR3 length equals 12 residues.

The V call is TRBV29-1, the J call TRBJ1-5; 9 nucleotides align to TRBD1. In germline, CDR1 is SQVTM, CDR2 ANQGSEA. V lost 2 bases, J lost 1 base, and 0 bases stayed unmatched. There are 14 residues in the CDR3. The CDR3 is CSVETGGSNQPQHF. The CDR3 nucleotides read TGCAGCGTTGAAACAGGGGGCAGCAATCAGCCCCAGCATTTT.

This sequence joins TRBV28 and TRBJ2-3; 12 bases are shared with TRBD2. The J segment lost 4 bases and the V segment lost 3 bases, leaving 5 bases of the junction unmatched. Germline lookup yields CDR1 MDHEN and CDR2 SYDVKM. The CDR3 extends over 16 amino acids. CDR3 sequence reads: CASSFAGLAGPDTQYF. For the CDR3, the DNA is TGTGCCAGCAGTTTCGCCGGACTAGCGGGGCCAGATACGCAGTATTTT.

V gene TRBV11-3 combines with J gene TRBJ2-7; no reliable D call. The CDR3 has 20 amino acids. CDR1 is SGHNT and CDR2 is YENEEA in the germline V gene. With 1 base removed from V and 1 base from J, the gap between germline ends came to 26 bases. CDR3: CASSLVLSTRRTTYSYEQYF. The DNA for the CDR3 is TGTGCCAGCAGCTTAGTCCTCTCGACGCGCCGTACCACTTATTCCTACGAGCAGTACTTC.

The chain's CDR3 is CASSMGGPGDTQYF. CDR3 bases: TGTGCCAGTAGTATGGGAGGGCCTGGAGATACGCAGTATTTT. This chain uses TRBV19 with TRBJ2-3; 7 nucleotides align to TRBD2. The CDR3 is 14 residues long. From germline, CDR1 is LNHDA and CDR2 SQIVND (reference sequence). After removal of 3 bases from V and 5 bases from J, the junction contained 5 bases not matched to a gene.

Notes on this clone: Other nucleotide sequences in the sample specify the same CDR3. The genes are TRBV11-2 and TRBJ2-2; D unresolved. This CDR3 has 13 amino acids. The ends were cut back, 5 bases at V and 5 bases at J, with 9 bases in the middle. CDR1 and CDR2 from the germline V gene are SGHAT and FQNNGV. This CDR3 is CASSPTRTGELFF. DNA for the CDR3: TGTGCCAGCAGCCCTACGAGGACCGGGGAGCTGTTTTTT.

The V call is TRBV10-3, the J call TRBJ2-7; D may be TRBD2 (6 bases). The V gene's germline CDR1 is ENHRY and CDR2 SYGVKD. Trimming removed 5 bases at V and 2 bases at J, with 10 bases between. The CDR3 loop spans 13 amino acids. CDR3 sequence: CAISNSGTYEQYF. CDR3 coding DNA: TGTGCCATCAGTAATAGCGGAACCTACGAGCAGTACTTC.

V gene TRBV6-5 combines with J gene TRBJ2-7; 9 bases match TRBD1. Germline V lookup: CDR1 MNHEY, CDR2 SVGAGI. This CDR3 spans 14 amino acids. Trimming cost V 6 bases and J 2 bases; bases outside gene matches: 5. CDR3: CASRTTGGTYEQYF. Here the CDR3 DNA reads TGTGCCAGCAGAACAACAGGGGGCACCTACGAGCAGTACTTC.

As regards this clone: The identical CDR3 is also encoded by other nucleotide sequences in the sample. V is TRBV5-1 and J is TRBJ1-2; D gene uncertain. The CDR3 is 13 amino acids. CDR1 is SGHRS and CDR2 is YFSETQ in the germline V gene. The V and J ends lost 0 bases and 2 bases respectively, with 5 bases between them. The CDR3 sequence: CASSLDSNYGYTF. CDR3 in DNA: TGCGCCAGCAGCTTGGATTCAAACTATGGCTACACCTTC.

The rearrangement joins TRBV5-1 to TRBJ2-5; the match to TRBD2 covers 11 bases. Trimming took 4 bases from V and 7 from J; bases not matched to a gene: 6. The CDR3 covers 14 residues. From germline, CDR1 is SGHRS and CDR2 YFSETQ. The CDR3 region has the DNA TGCGCCAGCAGCCCGGGGACTAGCGGACTGACCCAGTACTTC. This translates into CASSPGTSGLTQYF.

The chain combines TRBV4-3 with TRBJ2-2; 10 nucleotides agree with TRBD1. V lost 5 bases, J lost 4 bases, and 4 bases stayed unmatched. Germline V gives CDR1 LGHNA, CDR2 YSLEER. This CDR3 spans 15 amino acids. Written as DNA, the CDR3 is TGCGCCAGCAGCTCCGGGACAGGGGCCACCGGGGAGCTGTTTTTT. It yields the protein CASSSGTGATGELFF.

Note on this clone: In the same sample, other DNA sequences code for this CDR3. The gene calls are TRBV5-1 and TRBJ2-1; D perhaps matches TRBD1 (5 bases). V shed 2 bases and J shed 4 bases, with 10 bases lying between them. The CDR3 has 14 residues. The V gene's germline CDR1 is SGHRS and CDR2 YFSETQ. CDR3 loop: CASSLGEVYNEQFF. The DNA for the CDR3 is TGCGCCAGCAGCTTAGGGGAAGTTTACAATGAGCAGTTCTTC.

The CDR3 nucleotides are TGTGCCAGCAGTGAATATGGCGGGACTAGCACAGATACGCAGTATTTT. Amino acid sequence: CASSEYGGTSTDTQYF. The gene calls are TRBV25-1 and TRBJ2-3; weak D call: TRBD2 (6 bases). This CDR3 has 16 amino acids. The V and J ends lost 0 bases and 0 bases respectively, with 10 bases between them. Germline V CDR1 and CDR2: MGHDK, SYGVNS. Drawing the rest from reference TRBV25-1 and TRBJ2-3, the complete variable domain is EADIYQTPRYLVIGTGKKITLECSQTMGHDKMYWYQQDPGMELHLIHYSYGVNSTEKGDLSSESTVSRIRTEHFPLTLESARPSHTSQYLCASSEYGGTSTDTQYFGPGTRLTVL.

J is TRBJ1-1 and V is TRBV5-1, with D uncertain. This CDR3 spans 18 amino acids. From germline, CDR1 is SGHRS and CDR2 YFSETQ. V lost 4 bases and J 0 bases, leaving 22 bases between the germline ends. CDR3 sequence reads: CASSPGETPPNVNTEAFF. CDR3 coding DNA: TGCGCCAGCAGCCCCGGAGAGACACCACCCAACGTGAACACTGAAGCTTTCTTT. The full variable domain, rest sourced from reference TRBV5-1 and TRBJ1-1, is KAGVTQTPRYLIKTRGQQVTLSCSPISGHRSVSWYQQTPGQGLQFLFEYFSETQRNKGNFPGRFSGRQFSNSRSEMNVSTLELGDSALYLCASSPGETPPNVNTEAFFGQGTRLTVV.

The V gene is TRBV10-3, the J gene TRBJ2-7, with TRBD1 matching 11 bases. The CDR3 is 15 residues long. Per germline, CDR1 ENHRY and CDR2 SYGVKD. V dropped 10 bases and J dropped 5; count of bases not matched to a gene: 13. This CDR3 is CATGTGGTSGDEQYF. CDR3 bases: TGTGCCACAGGGACAGGGGGGACCTCCGGGGACGAGCAGTACTTC.

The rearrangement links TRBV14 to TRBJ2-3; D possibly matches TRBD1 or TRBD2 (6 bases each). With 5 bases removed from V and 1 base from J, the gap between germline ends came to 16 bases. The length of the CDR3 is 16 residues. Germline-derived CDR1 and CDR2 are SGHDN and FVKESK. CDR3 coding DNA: TGTGCCAGCAGCGCGTCGGGGGCGGTTGGCACAGATACGCAGTATTTT. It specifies CASSASGAVGTDTQYF. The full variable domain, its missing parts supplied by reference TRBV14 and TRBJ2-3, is EAGVTQFPSHSVIEKGQTVTLRCDPISGHDNLYWYRRVMGKEIKFLLHFVKESKQDESGMPNNRFLAERTGGTYSTLKVQPAELEDSGVYFCASSASGAVGTDTQYFGPGTRLTVL.

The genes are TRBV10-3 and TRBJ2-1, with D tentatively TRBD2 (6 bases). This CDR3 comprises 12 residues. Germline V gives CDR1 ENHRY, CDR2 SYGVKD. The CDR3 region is CSCGDSYNEQFF. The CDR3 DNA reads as TGTTCCTGCGGGGACTCCTACAATGAGCAGTTCTTC.